This entry lists 21 T cell receptor beta chains sequenced from one sample in a study of T cells in Graves' hyperthyroidism and ophthalmopathy. The TCR beta CDR3 regions underwent amplification using RNA transcripts as the source. When the TCR CDR3 underwent first-round RT-PCR, the HTBI primer set was used. TCRdb redid the calling of the multiplex PCR reads with MiXCR, one entry per CDR3 protein. The sample records 250,000 to 400,000 distinct CDR3 sequences, 12% to 15% being singletons. Sequenced input: blood. All receptors derive from a woman between 35 and 50 years old with Graves' ophthalmopathy.

The rearrangement joins TRBV27 to TRBJ1-1; no reliable D call. The CDR3 is made up of 17 amino acids. Trimming removed 3 bases at V and 0 bases at J, with 17 bases between. In germline, CDR1 is MNHEY, CDR2 SMNVEV (reference sequence). As DNA, the CDR3 is TGTGCCAGCAGTTTGGTGGGCAGATCATTCATGAACACTGAAGCTTTCTTT. Protein product: CASSLVGRSFMNTEAFF.

The sample holds many counts of this clonotype. The chain employs TRBV27 and TRBJ2-7; TRBD1 matches at 8 bases. Per germline, CDR1 MNHEY and CDR2 SMNVEV (reference sequence). With V trimmed by 5 bases and J by 0 bases, 6 bases remained unmatched. There are 15 residues in the CDR3. The CDR3 DNA sequence: TGTGCCAGCAGTCCCGGGACAGGCGCCTCCTACGAGCAGTACTTC. Amino acid sequence: CASSPGTGASYEQYF.

This clonotype was observed many times. The chain recombines TRBV28 with TRBJ1-6; D is undetermined. CDR1 is MDHEN and CDR2 is SYDVKM in the germline V gene. Trimming removed 5 bases at V and 6 bases at J, with 20 bases between. CDR3 length equals 17 residues. CDR3 sequence reads: CASSKIRPDRVNSPLHF. CDR3 bases: TGTGCCAGCAGTAAAATTCGCCCGGACCGCGTTAATTCACCCCTCCACTTT.

Turning to this clonotype: A junction end diverges from the germline sequence, so it may reflect a read error. The V call is TRBV6-4, the J call TRBJ1-6; D is ambiguous. Germline CDR1 is MRHNA and CDR2 is SNTAGT. The CDR3 runs 15 residues. The DNA for the CDR3 is TGTGCCAGCAGTGACTCGATGGAGGGAAATTTACCCCTCCACTTT. This sequence encodes CASSDSMEGNLPLHF.

This clonotype was counted only a few times. The rearrangement links TRBV19 to TRBJ2-1; 11 nucleotides align to TRBD2. The length of the CDR3 is 16 residues. The V segment lost 7 bases and the J segment 4 bases; nucleotides outside the gene matches: 9. Germline V gene sequence: CDR1 LNHDA, CDR2 SQIVND (reference sequence). The CDR3 loop is CASTQSGLADYNEQFF. The CDR3 DNA is TGTGCCAGTACTCAGTCGGGACTAGCGGATTACAATGAGCAGTTCTTC.

In this sample, this clonotype turned up many times. The CDR3 DNA reads TGTGCCAGCAGCCAAGCCCCTCCGACAGATACGCAGTATTTT. This codes for CASSQAPPTDTQYF. The chain joins TRBV14 to TRBJ2-3; D gene uncertain. Per germline, CDR1 SGHDN and CDR2 FVKESK. V was clipped by 1 base and J by 3 bases, with 8 bases between them. This CDR3 has 14 residues.

As concerns this clonotype: With a much larger clone just one base away, this may be a read error. The chain combines TRBV12-3 or TRBV12-4 with TRBJ1-5, with D uncertain. The CDR3 runs to 17 residues. This CDR3 is CTSSLFPSINGNQPQHF. CDR3 bases: TGTACCAGCAGTTTATTTCCCTCGATTAACGGCAATCAGCCCCAGCATTTT.

In its sample, this clonotype was seen a few times. The genes are TRBV15 and TRBJ1-1; 12 positions match TRBD1. The V segment lost 0 bases and the J segment 10 bases; nucleotides outside the gene matches: 6. The CDR3 loop spans 15 amino acids. In germline, CDR1 is LNHNV, CDR2 YYDKDF (reference sequence). The CDR3 bases are TGTGCCACCAGCAGAGAGGGACAGGGGGCGAGCGTAGCTTTCTTT. Residues: CATSREGQGASVAFF. The entire variable domain, with the rest obtained from reference TRBV15 and TRBJ1-1, is as follows: DAMVIQNPRYQVTQFGKPVTLSCSQTLNHNVMYWYQQKSSQAPKLLFHYYDKDFNNEADTPDNFQSRRPNTSFCFLDIRSPGLGDTAMYLCATSREGQGASVAFFGQGTRLTVV.

This clonotype was seen a handful of times. The junction differs from germline at one of its ends, possibly a read error. The chain recombines TRBV7-9 with TRBJ2-1, with D unclear. CDR1 SEHNR and CDR2 FQNEAQ come from the germline V gene (reference sequence). The CDR3 sequence is 14 residues long. The CDR3 nucleotides read TGTGCCGGCAGCTTTTCCACCTCTGGAAATGAGCAGTTCTTC. Its protein product is CAGSFSTSGNEQFF.

The table lists this clonotype with many counts. The gene calls are TRBV28 and TRBJ2-1; 9 bases align to TRBD2. Germline V gene data show CDR1 as MDHEN and CDR2 as SYDVKM. The V gene end was trimmed by 6 bases and the J gene end by 1 base; junction bases not matched to a gene: 7. The CDR3 is 16 residues long. In nucleotides, the CDR3 is TGTGCCAGCAGACGACTAGCGGATCATTCCTACAATGAGCAGTTCTTC. Translated, it gives CASRRLADHSYNEQFF.

This clonotype was observed a handful of times. The rearrangement joins TRBV29-1 to TRBJ1-5, with D perhaps TRBD1 (6 bases). The CDR3 totals 13 residues. From germline, CDR1 is SQVTM and CDR2 ANQGSEA. V was trimmed by 4 bases and J by 3 bases, leaving 10 bases between them. The CDR3 spells CSVGSGVNQPQHF. For the CDR3, the DNA is TGCAGCGTTGGTTCAGGGGTCAATCAGCCCCAGCATTTT.

This clonotype was detected many times. The chain joins TRBV20-1 to TRBJ1-5; 11 nucleotides align to TRBD1. Trimming removed 6 bases from V and 4 bases from J; junction bases left unmatched: 5. The CDR3 extends over 14 amino acids. The germline CDR1 and CDR2 sequences are DFQATT and SNEGSKA (reference sequence). CDR3 DNA: TGCAGTGCCCGCGGGACAGGGGGGAATCAGCCCCAGCATTTT. Translation: CSARGTGGNQPQHF.

This clonotype has a count of ten or more. V usage is TRBV19 and J usage is TRBJ2-7; 11 positions agree with TRBD2. The V segment lost 4 bases and the J segment 3 bases; nucleotides outside the gene matches: 2. Germline CDR1 LNHDA, CDR2 SQIVND (reference sequence). This CDR3 region has 14 residues. The CDR3, as DNA: TGTGCCAGTAGTAAAGGACTAGCGGGCTACGAGCAGTACTTC. Its translation: CASSKGLAGYEQYF.

This clonotype was seen ten or more times. The CDR3 bases are TGCAGTGCTAGAGCCGGGGGGGCCGTCATCAATGAGCAGTTCTTC. Its protein product is CSARAGGAVINEQFF. The V gene is TRBV20-1, the J gene TRBJ2-1; 8 bases fit TRBD2. V shed 1 base and J 6 bases; nucleotides not matched to a gene: 8. CDR1 is DFQATT and CDR2 is SNEGSKA in the germline V gene (reference sequence). The CDR3 has 15 residues.

This clonotype was recorded many times. The chain links TRBV6-6 to TRBJ1-3, with D perhaps matching TRBD1 (6 bases). Between the trimmed V and J ends, which lost 2 bases and 0 bases, there was a span of 11 bases. The CDR3 extends over 16 amino acids. Germline-derived CDR1 and CDR2 are MNHNY and SVGAGI (reference sequence). Here the CDR3 DNA reads TGTGCCAGCAGTTACAAGGGGGGTCCCTCTGGAAACACCATATATTTT. This sequence encodes CASSYKGGPSGNTIYF.

The CDR3 here is CASSRIRTGRDSPLHF. The CDR3, as DNA: TGTGCCAGCAGCCGAATACGGACAGGACGGGACTCACCCCTCCACTTT. The J gene is TRBJ1-6, the V gene TRBV7-2, with 7 bases that match TRBD1. This CDR3 contains 16 residues. V lost 5 bases, J lost 10 bases, and 14 bases stayed unmatched. Germline CDR1 is SGHTA and CDR2 is FQGNSA.

In the case of this clonotype: A much larger clone sits a single nucleotide away, making a read error possible. The V gene is TRBV19, the J gene TRBJ2-5; D is tentatively TRBD1 or TRBD2 (5 bases each). The CDR3 has 14 residues. Germline CDR1 reads LNHDA; CDR2 reads SQIVND (reference sequence). CDR3 protein: CASSIGTYQETRYF. CDR3 bases: TGTGCCAGTAGTATTGGGACGTATCAAGAGACCCGGTACTTC.

This clonotype was counted many times. The chain is built from TRBV19 and TRBJ2-1; TRBD2 might be the D (6 bases). From germline, CDR1 is LNHDA and CDR2 SQIVND (reference sequence). V dropped 1 base and J dropped 2 bases, with 9 bases sitting between them. The CDR3 contains 15 residues. The CDR3 is CASSIVLATYNEQFF. CDR3 DNA sequence: TGTGCCAGTAGTATAGTACTAGCCACCTACAATGAGCAGTTCTTC.

CDR3 loop: CASSHHYGKSDNEQFF. The CDR3 nucleotides read TGTGCCAGCAGCCACCACTATGGGAAATCGGACAATGAGCAGTTCTTC. This chain links TRBV12-3 or TRBV12-4 with TRBJ2-1; D is unclear. Trimming left V 6 bases short and J 5 bases short, with 20 bases between. This CDR3 spans 16 amino acids.

V and J are TRBV2 and TRBJ2-3, with no clear D. The CDR3 sequence is 11 residues long. CDR1 and CDR2 from the germline V gene are SNHLY and FYNNEI. The V end was cut by 4 bases, the J end by 5 bases, with 4 bases between. The CDR3 DNA reads TGTGCCAGCAGTGCGGTAGATACGCAGTATTTT. Translated: CASSAVDTQYF.

This clonotype is a singleton in its sample. A much larger clone differs from this one at a single base, so this may be a read error. J is TRBJ1-5 and V is TRBV7-2; D unclear. From germline, CDR1 is SGHTA and CDR2 FQGNSA. The CDR3 extends over 16 amino acids. The CDR3 sequence is CASSPQAGYSNRPQHF. CDR3 DNA: TGTGCCAGCAGCCCCCAGGCAGGTTATAGCAATCGGCCCCAGCATTTT.